The next 30 T cell receptor beta chains were all read from a single sample in a study of T cell responses to AZD1222 COVID-19 vaccine (dated by TCRdb to about 2021). Libraries were prepared through the immunoSEQ multiplex PCR assay. Not all clones reach the TCRdb copy of this immuneACCESS table, which keeps in-frame sequences only. Checked studies attribute under half of the gap to unresolved V genes and leave the rest unexplained. This sample has 100,000 to 150,000 clones in its table, and about nine tenths of those were observed once. The ten largest clones capture 6.9% of the sample. The time point label, as the study defines it: baseline before first vaccination. Sample: peripheral blood, taken on day 0 of AZD1222 vaccination. These receptors all stem from an adult in good health.

The genes are TRBV19 and TRBJ2-1; D is unclear. This CDR3 comprises 16 residues. V gave up 1 base and J gave up 4 bases, with 14 bases separating them. Germline V gene sequence: CDR1 LNHDA, CDR2 SQIVND (reference sequence). The CDR3: CASSIVADQYYNEQFF. The CDR3 DNA sequence: TGTGCCAGTAGTATAGTGGCAGACCAATATTACAATGAGCAGTTCTTC.

V is TRBV5-1 and J is TRBJ2-5; D tentatively reads TRBD1 or TRBD2 (6 bases each). This CDR3 is built from 15 residues. Trimming left V 4 bases short and J 5 bases short, with 18 bases between. The germline V gene has CDR1 SGHRS and CDR2 YFSETQ. CDR3 residues: CASSLGGGRGETQYF. DNA for the CDR3: TGCGCCAGCAGCCTTGGTGGGGGCCGGGGGGAGACCCAGTACTTC.

The chain recombines TRBV7-2 with TRBJ2-7; 7 bases match TRBD1. Unmatched junction bases numbered 8, after V lost 5 bases and J lost 13 bases. Per germline, CDR1 SGHTA and CDR2 FQGNSA. The CDR3 runs to 11 residues. This chain's CDR3 is CASSRTGHTYF. The DNA for the CDR3 is TGTGCCAGCAGCAGGACAGGTCATACCTACTTC.

The V gene is TRBV6-2 or TRBV6-3, the J gene TRBJ1-2, with 9 bases that match TRBD1. Germline V gives CDR1 MNHEY, CDR2 SVGEGT. This CDR3 has 15 amino acids. V was pared by 5 bases and J by 4 bases, with 8 bases of the junction left unmatched. CDR3 nucleotides: TGTGCCAGCAGTCGGCCGGGACAGGGCGTCTATGGCTACACCTTC. Protein: CASSRPGQGVYGYTF.

The rearrangement uses TRBV27 and TRBJ2-2, with D perhaps being TRBD1 or TRBD2 (5 bases each). The CDR3 extends over 15 amino acids. Germline V CDR1 and CDR2: MNHEY, SMNVEV (reference sequence). Trimming cost V 6 bases and J 1 base, with 12 bases left between them. CDR3 bases: TGTGCCAGCAGAAGGGAGAGGGGGAACACCGGGGAGCTGTTTTTT. This sequence encodes CASRRERGNTGELFF.

This clone was recorded only once. V is TRBV5-4 and J is TRBJ1-1, with TRBD1 identical over 7 bases. After removal of 0 bases from V and 1 base from J, the junction contained 6 bases not matched to a gene. This CDR3 has 16 residues. Germline-derived CDR1 and CDR2 are SGHNT and YYREEE (reference sequence). The CDR3 spells CASSLASRTGNTEAFF. For the CDR3, the DNA is TGTGCCAGCAGCTTGGCTTCCAGGACAGGGAACACTGAAGCTTTCTTT. The full variable domain, completed using reference TRBV5-4 and TRBJ1-1, is ETGVTQSPTHLIKTRGQQVTLRCSSQSGHNTVSWYQQALGQGPQFIFQYYREEENGRGNFPPRFSGLQFPNYSSELNVNALELDDSALYLCASSLASRTGNTEAFFGQGTRLTVV.

V usage is TRBV18 and J usage is TRBJ2-3; 8 bases agree with TRBD2. J gave up 5 bases and V 5 bases, and 12 bases lay outside the gene matches. The germline gives CDR1 KGHSH, CDR2 LQKENI. This CDR3 has 16 amino acids. The CDR3 DNA reads TGTGCCAGCTCAACCGGGACTAGGTCCCTCGGAGATACGCAGTATTTT. Residues: CASSTGTRSLGDTQYF.

This chain links TRBV23-1 with TRBJ1-2; 7 positions agree with TRBD1. TRBV23-1 is identified as an open reading frame with a role that is uncertain. This CDR3 has 17 amino acids. Trimming took 0 bases from V and 4 from J; bases not matched to a gene: 11. The CDR3 DNA follows: TGCGCCAGCAGTCAATCCTCTAGGGGGCCAGGAGTCTATGGCTACACCTTC. Amino acids: CASSQSSRGPGVYGYTF.

This clone was counted between two and nine times. The CDR3 sequence is CASSQDNRAYEQYF. The CDR3 bases are TGTGCCAGCAGCCAAGACAACAGGGCCTACGAGCAGTACTTC. The chain recombines TRBV3-1 (or the pseudogene TRBV3-2) with TRBJ2-7; maybe TRBD1 (6 bases). The length of the CDR3 is 14 residues. Germline V gene sequence: CDR1 LGHDT, CDR2 YNNKEL (reference sequence). V was trimmed by 0 bases and J by 2 bases, leaving 8 bases between them.

The V and J genes are TRBV7-9 and TRBJ1-6, with a possible D match to TRBD1 (5 bases). Trimming left V 2 bases short and J 10 bases short, with 9 bases between. This CDR3 is built from 13 residues. Germline assignment: CDR1 SEHNR and CDR2 FQNEAQ (reference sequence). The CDR3 region is CASSLQGESPLHF. In nucleotides, the CDR3 is TGTGCCAGCAGCTTACAGGGCGAATCACCCCTCCACTTT.

V and J are TRBV18 and TRBJ1-5; unclear D gene. From germline, CDR1 is KGHSH and CDR2 LQKENI. The CDR3 is 15 amino acids. With 6 bases removed from V and 2 bases from J, the gap between germline ends came to 14 bases. CDR3 sequence (DNA): TGTGCCAGCTCCGGGCTGGGCTCGGGCAATCAGCCCCAGCATTTT. It translates to CASSGLGSGNQPQHF.

This chain connects TRBV6-2 or TRBV6-3 to TRBJ2-1; TRBD1 or TRBD2 may be the D gene (5 bases each). CDR3 size: 12 residues. The germline V gene has CDR1 MNHEY and CDR2 SVGEGT. V lost 2 bases, J lost 10 bases, and 9 bases lay in between. CDR3 nucleotides: TGTGCCAGCAGTTACGTCTGGGGGGAGCAGTTCTTC. As protein: CASSYVWGEQFF.

This chain connects TRBV18 to TRBJ2-2; the D is unclear. V lost 4 bases and J lost 3, with 15 bases in between. The germline gives CDR1 KGHSH, CDR2 LQKENI. This CDR3 region has 16 residues. This CDR3 is CASSQAIRPDTGELFF. The CDR3 DNA sequence: TGTGCCAGCTCACAAGCAATCCGACCCGACACCGGGGAGCTGTTTTTT.

The chain carries TRBV6-4 and TRBJ1-1, with D perhaps TRBD1 (5 bases). Deletions cut 4 bases from V and 11 bases from J, with 17 bases between. This CDR3 spans 13 amino acids. Germline values: CDR1 MRHNA, CDR2 SNTAGT. The CDR3: CASSVFTGTPAFF. The CDR3 nucleotides are TGTGCCAGCAGTGTTTTCACCGGGACGCCGGCTTTCTTT.

V is TRBV28 and J is TRBJ1-5, with D maybe TRBD1 (5 bases). The CDR3 contains 14 residues. V was trimmed by 6 bases and J by 4 bases, leaving 13 bases between them. In germline, CDR1 is MDHEN, CDR2 SYDVKM. The CDR3 sequence is CASSDGGRNQPQHF. In DNA form, the CDR3 reads TGTGCCAGCAGCGACGGGGGGAGGAATCAGCCCCAGCATTTT. The full variable domain, rest sourced from reference TRBV28 and TRBJ1-5, is DVKVTQSSRYLVKRTGEKVFLECVQDMDHENMFWYRQDPGLGLRLIYFSYDVKMKEKGDIPEGYSVSREKKERFSLILESASTNQTSMYLCASSDGGRNQPQHFGDGTRLSIL.

V gene TRBV4-2 combines with J gene TRBJ1-2; D remains ambiguous. Germline V gene sequence: CDR1 LGHNA, CDR2 YNFKEQ. The CDR3 extends over 16 amino acids. V lost 1 base, J lost 4 bases, and 16 bases lay in between. This CDR3 reads CASSQGLRQDAYGYTF. CDR3 DNA: TGTGCCAGCAGCCAAGGGTTACGTCAGGATGCCTATGGCTACACCTTC.

The V call is TRBV28, the J call TRBJ1-1; 9 positions match TRBD1. Germline V lookup: CDR1 MDHEN, CDR2 SYDVKM. The CDR3 runs to 13 residues. Unmatched junction bases numbered 6, after V lost 6 bases and J lost 7 bases. CDR3 in amino acids: CASSRRDRDEAFF. The DNA of the CDR3 is TGTGCCAGCAGCCGCCGGGACAGGGATGAAGCTTTCTTT.

The chain recombines TRBV5-1 with TRBJ1-2; D might be TRBD1 (6 bases). V dropped 3 bases and J dropped 7 bases, with 13 bases sitting between them. Per germline, CDR1 SGHRS and CDR2 YFSETQ. The CDR3 contains 13 residues. The DNA for the CDR3 is TGCGCCAGCAGCTCGAGCAACAGGGTTGGCTACACCTTC. Protein: CASSSSNRVGYTF.

This clone is a singleton in its sample. The identical CDR3 is also encoded by other nucleotide sequences in the sample. The chain uses TRBV6-6 and TRBJ1-1, with D hard to call. The CDR3 has 13 residues. V lost 2 bases to trimming and J lost 1 base, with 5 bases between them. The germline V gene has CDR1 MNHNY and CDR2 SVGAGI (reference sequence). CDR3 amino acids: CASSYPGNTEAFF. The CDR3 DNA is TGTGCCAGCAGTTACCCTGGGAACACTGAAGCTTTCTTT.

This sequence joins TRBV10-2 and TRBJ2-1; D gene unclear. V was shortened by 9 bases and J by 0 bases, with 15 bases between the two germline ends. This CDR3 is built from 15 residues. Germline V lookup: CDR1 WSHSY, CDR2 SAAADI. CDR3: CASSKTPSSYNEQFF. Here the CDR3 DNA reads TGCGCCAGTTCGAAGACTCCAAGCTCCTACAATGAGCAGTTCTTC.

The chain links TRBV2 to TRBJ1-2; perhaps TRBD1 as D (5 bases). CDR3 length: 12 amino acids. From germline, CDR1 is SNHLY and CDR2 FYNNEI. V was trimmed by 3 bases and J by 7 bases, leaving 9 bases between them. For the CDR3, the DNA is TGTGCCAGCAGTGACCTACAGGTTGGCTACACCTTC. It encodes CASSDLQVGYTF. The variable domain in full, completed from reference TRBV2 and TRBJ1-2, reads EPEVTQTPSHQVTQMGQEVILRCVPISNHLYFYWYRQILGQKVEFLVSFYNNEISEKSEIFDDQFSVERPDGSNFTLKIRSTKLEDSAMYFCASSDLQVGYTFGSGTRLTVV.

This clone showed up just a few times. V gene TRBV4-2 combines with J gene TRBJ2-1; TRBD1 matches 11 bases. The germline CDR1 and CDR2 sequences are LGHNA and YNFKEQ. This CDR3 contains 16 residues. Unmatched junction bases numbered 1, after V lost 0 bases and J lost 3 bases. In nucleotides, the CDR3 is TGTGCCAGCAGCCAAGATGGGACAGGGGGCTACAATGAGCAGTTCTTC. Protein sequence: CASSQDGTGGYNEQFF.

The chain recombines TRBV30 with TRBJ2-1; D tentatively reads TRBD1 or TRBD2 (5 bases each). The V gene lost 3 bases and the J gene lost 7 bases, with 13 bases spanning the gap. This CDR3 has 13 residues. Germline CDR1 GTSNPN, CDR2 SVGIG (reference sequence). The DNA of the CDR3 is TGTGCCTGGAGGGGACCCTTTGAGAATGAGCAGTTCTTC. Amino acids: CAWRGPFENEQFF.

The chain carries TRBV6-5 and TRBJ2-2; 9 bases line up with TRBD2. The germline gives CDR1 MNHEY, CDR2 SVGAGI. J was trimmed by 5 bases and V by 0 bases; bases with no gene match: 4. The CDR3 sequence is 16 residues long. The CDR3, as DNA: TGTGCCAGCAGTTACTCGGCCAGCGGGGGGACCGGGGAGCTGTTTTTT. Translated: CASSYSASGGTGELFF.

The chain is built from TRBV9 and TRBJ2-3; D gene uncertain. This CDR3 region has 15 residues. The germline V gene encodes CDR1 SGDLS and CDR2 YYNGEE. Trimming took 0 bases from V and 4 from J, leaving 12 bases between them. CDR3 amino acids: CASSVGAHGSDTQYF. Here the CDR3 DNA reads TGTGCCAGCAGCGTAGGGGCCCATGGTTCAGATACGCAGTATTTT.

The rearrangement uses TRBV28 and TRBJ1-5; D not resolved. CDR3 length equals 14 residues. Trimming left V 2 bases short and J 4 bases short, with 9 bases between. In germline, CDR1 is MDHEN, CDR2 SYDVKM. CDR3 bases: TGTGCCAGCAGTTTAGGGCCAGAAAATCAGCCCCAGCATTTT. Protein sequence: CASSLGPENQPQHF.

The V gene is TRBV7-2, the J gene TRBJ1-5; D is uncertain. The ends were cut back, 5 bases at V and 2 bases at J, with 13 bases in the middle. Germline CDR1 reads SGHTA; CDR2 reads FQGNSA. The CDR3 covers 15 residues. CDR3 sequence: CASSTFSLGNQPQHF. The DNA for the CDR3 is TGTGCCAGCAGCACCTTTTCATTGGGCAATCAGCCCCAGCATTTT. Full variable domain (rest looked up from reference TRBV7-2 and TRBJ1-5): GAGVSQSPSNKVTEKGKDVELRCDPISGHTALYWYRQSLGQGLEFLIYFQGNSAPDKSGLPSDRFSAERTGGSVSTLTIQRTQQEDSAVYLCASSTFSLGNQPQHFGDGTRLSIL.

The V gene is TRBV6-5, the J gene TRBJ1-6; D is uncertain. The V gene's germline CDR1 is MNHEY and CDR2 SVGAGI. This CDR3 is built from 15 residues. Trimming removed 2 bases from V and 9 bases from J, with 14 bases in between. CDR3 residues: CASSYRSSLGSPLHF. Written as DNA, the CDR3 is TGTGCCAGCAGTTACCGAAGTTCCTTGGGTTCACCCCTCCACTTT.

Here the CDR3 DNA reads TGTGCCAGCAGATCCACAGGGTCGGATGAGCAGTTCTTC. Translating it yields CASRSTGSDEQFF. The chain is built from TRBV7-3 and TRBJ2-1; D possibly corresponds to TRBD1 (6 bases). Germline V gives CDR1 SGHTA, CDR2 FQGTGA. With 6 bases removed from V and 8 bases from J, the gap between germline ends came to 14 bases. This CDR3 region has 13 residues.

The chain combines TRBV7-3 with TRBJ2-1, with 8 positions matching TRBD2. CDR1 is SGHTA, CDR2 FQGTGA, per germline. The length of the CDR3 is 15 residues. After removal of 2 bases from V and 6 bases from J, the junction contained 6 bases not matched to a gene. The CDR3 here is CASSLLPGLGNEQFF. As DNA, the CDR3 is TGTGCCAGCAGCTTACTCCCGGGACTAGGCAATGAGCAGTTCTTC. Full variable domain (remainder filled in from reference TRBV7-3 and TRBJ2-1): GAGVSQTPSNKVTEKGKYVELRCDPISGHTALYWYRQSLGQGPEFLIYFQGTGAADDSGLPNDRFFAVRPEGSVSTLKIQRTERGDSAVYLCASSLLPGLGNEQFFGPGTRLTVL.